One sample yielded the 14 T cell receptor beta chains listed below, sequenced in a study of shared clonotypes between healthy human individuals. Clones were sequenced by immunoSEQ multiplex PCR, and TCRdb holds only the in-frame ones, with some missing. The data hold around 1.1 million clones, with approximately 80% observed a single time. Material for sequencing was memory CD4+ T cells from PBMCs. Subset given: CD45RA-negative fraction. The receptors shown here come from a man between 18 and 29 years old in good health. Some clones in this sample may be carry-over from other donors' samples.

This clone was picked up one time. This chain links TRBV7-3 with TRBJ2-2; TRBD1 aligns across 9 bases. The CDR3 consists of 16 residues. Germline CDR1 reads SGHTA; CDR2 reads FQGTGA. Germline trimming cut 4 bases from V and 1 base from J; bases unmatched to any gene: 4. The CDR3, as DNA: TGTGCCAGCAGCTCCCAGGGACAGGGGAACACCGGGGAGCTGTTTTTT. Its translation: CASSSQGQGNTGELFF.

This clone appeared a few times. This chain joins TRBV5-5 and TRBJ2-3, with TRBD2 matching over 12 bases. The length of the CDR3 is 16 residues. Germline trimming cut 4 bases from V and 5 bases from J; bases unmatched to any gene: 8. Looked up from germline, CDR1 is SGHKS and CDR2 is YYEKEE (reference sequence). In nucleotides, the CDR3 is TGTGCCAGCAGCCCACGGACTAGCGGGGTGGGAGATACGCAGTATTTT. Its translation: CASSPRTSGVGDTQYF.

The chain joins TRBV7-9 to TRBJ2-5; 9 positions match TRBD1. The J call may be wrong; the DNA end is better matched by TRBJ2-7. CDR3 size: 14 residues. Germline V gene data show CDR1 as SEHNR and CDR2 as FQNEAQ (reference sequence). The CDR3 DNA is TGTGCCAGCGCCAGGACAGGGGATCCCTACGAGCAGTACTTC. Its translation: CASARTGDPYEQYF.

This chain connects TRBV7-2 to TRBJ1-5, with D unresolved. The germline V gene has CDR1 SGHTA and CDR2 FQGNSA. The CDR3 length is 15 residues. The germline V and J ends were trimmed by 5 bases and 0 bases, with 11 bases remaining between them. In DNA, the CDR3 is TGTGCCAGCAGCCCACGCCACATTAGCAATCAGCCCCAGCATTTT. This translates into CASSPRHISNQPQHF.

This chain joins TRBV2 and TRBJ2-1; D is unresolved. The CDR3 sequence is 13 residues long. Trimming stripped 5 bases from V and 10 bases from J, with 15 bases between. Germline V gene data show CDR1 as SNHLY and CDR2 as FYNNEI. Here the CDR3 reads CASSPDSQQEQFF. CDR3 DNA: TGTGCCAGCAGTCCTGACTCGCAACAAGAGCAGTTCTTC. Variable domain in full (rest from reference TRBV2 and TRBJ2-1): EPEVTQTPSHQVTQMGQEVILRCVPISNHLYFYWYRQILGQKVEFLVSFYNNEISEKSEIFDDQFSVERPDGSNFTLKIRSTKLEDSAMYFCASSPDSQQEQFFGPGTRLTVL.

The gene calls are TRBV18 and TRBJ1-1; D is undetermined. The CDR3 spans 14 residues. Deletions cut 3 bases from V and 4 bases from J, with 12 bases between. Germline V gives CDR1 KGHSH, CDR2 LQKENI. The chain's CDR3 is CASSPGTRRTEAFF. CDR3 nucleotide sequence: TGTGCCAGCTCACCGGGCACGCGACGCACTGAAGCTTTCTTT.

This chain connects TRBV20-1 to TRBJ2-7, with D uncertain. Trimming left V 6 bases short and J 2 bases short, with 8 bases between. This CDR3 has 11 amino acids. Germline V gene sequence: CDR1 DFQATT, CDR2 SNEGSKA (reference sequence). Here the CDR3 DNA reads TGCAGTGCCCTAGGGACCTACGAGCAGTACTTC. This encodes CSALGTYEQYF.

Only a few counts were recorded for this clone. A much more abundant neighbour one base away suggests this may be a read error. The CDR3 loop is CASGNKNTEAFF. CDR3 DNA: TGTGCCAGTGGCAACAAAAACACTGAAGCTTTCTTT. The chain links TRBV19 to TRBJ1-1; D not resolved. Trimming took off 8 bases at V and 2 bases at J, with 9 bases between the two ends. The CDR3 length is 12 residues. CDR1 and CDR2 from the germline V gene are LNHDA and SQIVND (reference sequence).

This clone was seen a single time. This chain links TRBV2 with TRBJ2-5, with D possibly TRBD2 on 6 matching bases. The V and J ends lost 7 bases and 2 bases respectively, with 11 bases between them. The germline V gene has CDR1 SNHLY and CDR2 FYNNEI. The CDR3 covers 13 residues. In DNA, the CDR3 is TGTGCCAGCAACCCAGGGACTCAAGAGACCCAGTACTTC. It is translated as CASNPGTQETQYF.

On this clone itself: The same CDR3 also results from other DNA sequences found in this sample. The chain has TRBV6-5 and TRBJ2-7, with TRBD2 matching over 16 bases. The CDR3 has 14 residues. V dropped 6 bases and J dropped 4; count of bases not matched to a gene: 0. The germline V gene has CDR1 MNHEY and CDR2 SVGAGI. CDR3 sequence (DNA): TGTGCCAGCAGGGGACTAGCGGGAGGGTACGAGCAGTACTTC. This codes for CASRGLAGGYEQYF.

This clone was detected once. This sequence joins TRBV15 and TRBJ2-5; maybe TRBD2 (6 bases). Trimming stripped 0 bases from V and 5 bases from J, with 16 bases between. Germline V lookup: CDR1 LNHNV, CDR2 YYDKDF (reference sequence). CDR3 length equals 16 residues. The CDR3 here is CATSRDWPGAPETQYF. DNA of the CDR3: TGTGCCACCAGCAGAGATTGGCCGGGAGCACCTGAGACCCAGTACTTC.

The genes are TRBV5-1 and TRBJ1-2, with D tentatively TRBD1 (5 bases). V was pared by 4 bases and J by 6 bases, with 19 bases between. Looked up from germline, CDR1 is SGHRS and CDR2 is YFSETQ. This CDR3 is 15 amino acids long. CDR3 sequence: CASSRNSAGRDGYTF. As DNA, the CDR3 is TGCGCCAGCAGCCGGAATTCGGCAGGGAGGGATGGCTACACCTTC.

This sequence joins TRBV11-1 and TRBJ1-1; TRBD1 agrees at 10 bases. V trimming: 3 bases; J trimming: 5 bases; junction bases outside the gene matches: 3. CDR3 size: 14 residues. Germline loops: CDR1 SGHAT, CDR2 FQDESV (reference sequence). CDR3 in amino acids: CASSFSGQGTEAFF. The CDR3 DNA follows: TGTGCCAGCAGCTTTTCGGGACAGGGGACTGAAGCTTTCTTT.

The rearrangement uses TRBV6-5 and TRBJ2-5, with D unresolved. Germline assignment: CDR1 MNHEY and CDR2 SVGAGI. CDR3 size: 15 residues. Trimming removed 6 bases from V and 9 bases from J, with 23 bases in between. The CDR3 coding sequence is TGTGCCAGCAGACCCAGGCCGAGCTGGGTGGCGGCCCAGTACTTC. Its protein product is CASRPRPSWVAAQYF.